Here is one TCR beta chain with its context. Its cognate antigen is unknown. The CDR3 consists of 13 residues. Germline V gene sequence: CDR1 LNHDA, CDR2 SQIVND (reference sequence). The V and J ends lost 6 bases and 8 bases, in that order; junction bases with no gene match: 4. The data belong to a study of cytomegalovirus exposure and HLA in healthy donors. Study-wide findings and caveats: Reports state that TCR beta sequences accurately predicted most subjects' HLA-A and HLA-B alleles.

Samples came from healthy bone marrow donors. The PCR used 60 Vbeta and 13 Jbeta primers. This table comes from immunoSEQ multiplex PCR, and its TCRdb copy is limited to in-frame clones, with some not included. The sample records hundreds of thousands of clones, around 80% being singletons. The sequence derives from a boy younger than 18 in good health and CMV-seronegative. Sequencing was done on a sample of PBMCs. V gene TRBV19 combines with J gene TRBJ1-2; 12 nucleotides line up with TRBD1. CDR3 coding DNA: TGTGCCAGTAGAACCGGGACAGGGGGCGGCTACACCTTC. Translated: CASRTGTGGGYTF.